The sequence of this T cell receptor beta chain was determined in a study of T cell changes during pregnancy in multiple sclerosis. Sequencing used immunoSEQ multiplex PCR; TCRdb keeps in-frame clones, though not all of them. The repertoire consists of tens of thousands of clones, with 90% to 95% occurring once and the leading ten covering less than 0.4%. V shed 4 bases, J shed 7 bases, and the junction held 7 bases outside the gene matches. Germline CDR1 reads SGHNT; CDR2 reads YYREEE (reference sequence). The CDR3 covers 15 residues. V and J are TRBV5-4 and TRBJ2-1; 11 positions match TRBD1. The starting material was CD4+ T cells from peripheral blood mononuclear cells, obtained before pregnancy. The sequence came from a female donor with multiple sclerosis, enrolled in a pregnancy study. This CDR3 reads CASSHTGTGGNEQFF. The DNA for the CDR3 is TGTGCCAGCAGCCATACCGGGACAGGGGGGAATGAGCAGTTCTTC. Full variable domain (missing parts from reference TRBV5-4 and TRBJ2-1): ETGVTQSPTHLIKTRGQQVTLRCSSQSGHNTVSWYQQALGQGPQFIFQYYREEENGRGNFPPRFSGLQFPNYSSELNVNALELDDSALYLCASSHTGTGGNEQFFGPGTRLTVL.